This TCR beta chain appears in the sequencing data of a study of response to subunit inactivated influenza vaccine. This clonotype was counted many times. The target antigen is unknown. Germline CDR1 and CDR2: SGDLS and YYNGEE. V dropped 4 bases and J dropped 0 bases, with 13 bases sitting between them. This CDR3 comprises 15 residues. MiXCR was run by TCRdb on the RT-PCR reads, yielding one entry per CDR3 protein. Among 490,000 or so distinct CDR3 sequences, approximately 7.7% were seen once, and the ten largest hold 10% to 15%. Findings and caveats of the study: Few additional T cells are recruited per seasonal influenza vaccination, authors suggested.

The J gene is TRBJ1-2, the V gene TRBV9, with D perhaps TRBD1 (6 bases). The sequencing here drew on PBMCs from blood, taken around 2 years after vaccination. The clonotype comes from a man between 50 and 70 years old who received an inactivated influenza vaccine. The CDR3 here is CASSLRQASNYGYTF. DNA for the CDR3: TGTGCCAGCAGCCTAAGACAGGCGTCTAACTATGGCTACACCTTC.